The 8 T cell receptor beta chains below all came from one sample that was sequenced in a study of identifying expanded T cells in peripheral blood. The method was immunoSEQ multiplex PCR; TCRdb's version includes in-frame clones alone and lacks a portion of them. The data contain approximately 100,000 clones, 88% of them singletons. Sequencing was carried out using blood. These receptors were taken from a person between 18 and 75 years old in good health.

The rearrangement links TRBV4-3 to TRBJ2-2; 7 bases are a match to TRBD1. Per germline, CDR1 LGHNA and CDR2 YSLEER. With V trimmed by 0 bases and J by 4 bases, 5 bases remained unmatched. The CDR3 is 16 amino acids. CDR3 bases: TGCGCCAGCAGCCAAGACCACCCAGGGGGCACCGGGGAGCTGTTTTTT. This gives the protein CASSQDHPGGTGELFF.

The gene calls are TRBV5-4 and TRBJ2-1; 16 bases match TRBD2. The CDR3 is 17 residues long. V lost 4 bases to trimming and J lost 9 bases; unmatched junction nucleotides: 10. CDR1 and CDR2 from the germline V gene are SGHNT and YYREEE (reference sequence). CDR3 coding DNA: TGTGCCAGCAGCGCAACCGGGACTAGCGGGGGGGCCACTGAGCAGTTCTTC. Residues: CASSATGTSGGATEQFF.

As regards this clone: The sample carries other DNA sequences with the same CDR3. This sequence joins TRBV28 and TRBJ1-5, with no clear D. This CDR3 has 12 amino acids. The germline gives CDR1 MDHEN, CDR2 SYDVKM. Trimming cost V 1 base and J 4 bases, with 2 bases left between them. The CDR3 region is CASSLLNQPQHF. DNA for the CDR3: TGTGCCAGCAGTTTATTAAATCAGCCCCAGCATTTT.

This chain connects TRBV13 to TRBJ1-2; 7 bases align to TRBD1. Germline loops: CDR1 PRHDT, CDR2 FYEKMQ (reference sequence). The CDR3 extends over 16 amino acids. Trimming took 0 bases from V and 5 from J; bases not matched to a gene: 9. The CDR3 sequence: CASSLGLKGARYGYTF. CDR3 coding DNA: TGTGCCAGCAGCTTAGGCCTAAAGGGGGCGCGGTATGGCTACACCTTC.

The chain links TRBV2 to TRBJ1-4; tentative D call: TRBD1 (5 bases). Trimming left V 6 bases short and J 5 bases short, with 10 bases between. The CDR3 spans 13 residues. Germline V CDR1 and CDR2: SNHLY, FYNNEI. This CDR3 is CASRWGGNEKLFF. DNA for the CDR3: TGTGCCAGCAGATGGGGGGGGAATGAAAAACTGTTTTTT.

The chain links TRBV5-1 to TRBJ2-1, with 8 positions matching TRBD2. The CDR3 runs 15 residues. J was trimmed by 5 bases and V by 3 bases; bases with no gene match: 7. CDR1 and CDR2 from the germline V gene are SGHRS and YFSETQ. The CDR3 nucleotides read TGCGCCAGCAGCTCCTTAGCGGGGAAGAACAATGAGCAGTTCTTC. It translates to CASSSLAGKNNEQFF.

This clone was detected once. V is TRBV18 and J is TRBJ2-3, with no clear D. Germline-derived CDR1 and CDR2 are KGHSH and LQKENI. There are 15 residues in the CDR3. Trimming removed 3 bases at V and 1 base at J, with 11 bases between. The CDR3 DNA sequence: TGTGCCAGCTCACCGCAACCGACGGGCACAGATACGCAGTATTTT. As protein: CASSPQPTGTDTQYF. Complete variable domain (other parts from reference TRBV18 and TRBJ2-3): NAGVMQNPRHLVRRRGQEARLRCSPMKGHSHVYWYRQLPEEGLKFMVYLQKENIIDESGMPKERFSAEFPKEGPSILRIQQVVRGDSAAYFCASSPQPTGTDTQYFGPGTRLTVL.

This chain links TRBV7-9 with TRBJ1-4, with 9 bases matching TRBD1. Germline V gene data show CDR1 as SEHNR and CDR2 as FQNEAQ (reference sequence). V shed 7 bases, J shed 8 bases, and the junction held 8 bases outside the gene matches. CDR3 length: 14 amino acids. CDR3: CASNEQGAREKLFF. For the CDR3, the DNA is TGTGCCAGCAACGAACAGGGGGCGCGCGAAAAACTGTTTTTT.